This entry describes one T cell receptor beta chain. Its target is unknown. This CDR3 is built from 13 residues. V was shortened by 6 bases and J by 3 bases, with 9 bases between the two germline ends. The sample belongs to a study of T cell responses to AZD1222 COVID-19 vaccine. Repertoires were generated with immunoSEQ multiplex PCR, while TCRdb's copy carries only in-frame clones and drops some. The sample has about 93,000 clones; 85% to 90% are singletons. Findings and limits, study-wide: Among AZD1222 vaccinees, only 5 to 7 were seropositive at baseline. There were mostly white British donors and more females than males, and clonal diversity was possibly underestimated.

Second-dose groups at about 4 or about 12 weeks were pooled. This sample comprised peripheral blood, obtained 28 days after the second AZD1222 dose. The clonotype comes from an adult who received the AZD1222 COVID-19 vaccine. V gene TRBV12-3 or TRBV12-4 combines with J gene TRBJ1-5, with a possible D match to TRBD1 (5 bases). The CDR3: CASRDSLNQPQHF. CDR3 in DNA: TGTGCCAGCAGAGACAGCCTCAATCAGCCCCAGCATTTT.